This T cell receptor (beta chain) stems from a study of T cells in localized non-small cell lung cancer. Study results and limitations: Of the top 100 tumor clones, median approximately 50 were in adjacent lung, more than 25 among its top 100. Blood T cell density predicted longer survival; adjacent-lung clonality, shorter. Because researchers sequenced only one region of the tumor, heterogeneity is still possible. Peak T cell clonality was found in uninvolved adjacent lung, exceeding tumor.

Germline V gives CDR1 KGHSH, CDR2 LQKENI. The V end lost 6 bases, the J end lost 0 bases, and 14 bases lay between the germline ends. The CDR3 spans 15 residues. Produced via immunoSEQ multiplex PCR; TCRdb's table is partial and in-frame only. The repertoire consists of 25,000 to 30,000 clones, with approximately 90% occurring once and the leading ten covering roughly 28%. Note on this clone: Its antigen is undetermined.

The sequence derives from a female donor of 60 years or more with stage I lung adenocarcinoma. V gene TRBV18 combines with J gene TRBJ1-1; tentative D call: TRBD1 (6 bases). The source was peripheral blood, collected before any cancer treatment. DNA of the CDR3: TGTGCCAGCTCTCCTAATACAGGGCTGAACACTGAAGCTTTCTTT. This encodes CASSPNTGLNTEAFF. Full variable domain (missing parts from reference TRBV18 and TRBJ1-1): NAGVMQNPRHLVRRRGQEARLRCSPMKGHSHVYWYRQLPEEGLKFMVYLQKENIIDESGMPKERFSAEFPKEGPSILRIQQVVRGDSAAYFCASSPNTGLNTEAFFGQGTRLTVV.